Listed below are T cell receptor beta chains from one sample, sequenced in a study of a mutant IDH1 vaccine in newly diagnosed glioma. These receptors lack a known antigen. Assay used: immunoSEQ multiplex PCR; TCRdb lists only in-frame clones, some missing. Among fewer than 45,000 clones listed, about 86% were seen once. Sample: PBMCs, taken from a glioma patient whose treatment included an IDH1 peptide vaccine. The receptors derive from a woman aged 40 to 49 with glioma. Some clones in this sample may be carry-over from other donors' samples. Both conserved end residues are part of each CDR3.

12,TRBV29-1,CSADYSGVEQFF
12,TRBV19,CASTSGSGELFF
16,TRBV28,CASSLTFGSGANVLTF
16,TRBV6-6,CASSSTENRGSYEQYF
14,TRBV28,CASSLRGYDQPQHF
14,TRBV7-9,CASARGWQAGQQYF
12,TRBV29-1,CSAPGQGAGYTF
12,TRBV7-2,CASSLRGNEQFF
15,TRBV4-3,CASSQDASGGNEQFF
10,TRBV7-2,CASSLNGYTF
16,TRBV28,CASSSAGGPMDYGYTF
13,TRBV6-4,CASVRQMNTEAFF
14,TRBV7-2,CASGVGTGDQPQHF
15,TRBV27,CASSLQGDTNEKLFF
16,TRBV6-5,CASSLGLDVEAYEQYF
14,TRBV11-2,CASSLGQGHYEQYF
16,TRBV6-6,CASSSLAQTSTDTQYF
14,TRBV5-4,CASSLKGERDRDFF
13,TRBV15,CATSREPDYGYTF
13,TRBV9,CASSVGSRPEAFF
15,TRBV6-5,CASRGGTGSGEKLFF
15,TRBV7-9,CASSLSWQNTGELFF
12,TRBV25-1,CASSAITGELFF
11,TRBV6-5,CASSNDWMQFF
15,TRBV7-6,CASSPLSGETDTQYF
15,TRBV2,CASRPRVANTGELFF
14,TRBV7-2,CASSLGPGRLGYTF
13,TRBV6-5,CASTAPGGGTLHF
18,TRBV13,CASSSISTGTSSYNEQFF
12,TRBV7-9,CASSSPGDGYTF
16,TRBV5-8,CASSLRPGQGIFEAFF
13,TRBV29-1,CSVGDRINQPQHF
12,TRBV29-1,CSVGGLSTEAFF
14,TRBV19,CASSTTGVWDEQYF
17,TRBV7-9,CASSSSREGVGQETQYF
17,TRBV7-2,CASSLGGSRGQTYEQYF
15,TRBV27,CASSFRGSNTGELFF
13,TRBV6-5,CASSYGALQPQHF
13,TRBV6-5,CASSYGTIYEQYF
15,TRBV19,CASSIRGTSLDEAFF
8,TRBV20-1,CSMDEQYF
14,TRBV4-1,CASSQHRDNSPLHF
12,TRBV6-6,CASSGTNYGYTF
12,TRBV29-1,CSGVAGRDTQYF
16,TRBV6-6,CASSYSLQGAKNIQYF
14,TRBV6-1,CASRWWGITGELFF
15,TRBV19,CASSIGTGTNQPQHF
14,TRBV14,CASSQPGQYNEQFF
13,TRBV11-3,CASRKTEHTEAFF
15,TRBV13,CASRLLSGGPDGYTF
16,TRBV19,CASSMRGGSTNEKLFF
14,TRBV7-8,CASAPRGVPYEQYF
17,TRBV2,CASSDGLGQGAGDTQYF
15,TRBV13,CASSSGTAEYNEQFF
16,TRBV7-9,CASSAREGDTFYEQYF
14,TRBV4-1,CASSQQGGNTEAFF
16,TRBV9,CASSVEGSSGANVLTF
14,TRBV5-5,CASSLEVSVPEAFF